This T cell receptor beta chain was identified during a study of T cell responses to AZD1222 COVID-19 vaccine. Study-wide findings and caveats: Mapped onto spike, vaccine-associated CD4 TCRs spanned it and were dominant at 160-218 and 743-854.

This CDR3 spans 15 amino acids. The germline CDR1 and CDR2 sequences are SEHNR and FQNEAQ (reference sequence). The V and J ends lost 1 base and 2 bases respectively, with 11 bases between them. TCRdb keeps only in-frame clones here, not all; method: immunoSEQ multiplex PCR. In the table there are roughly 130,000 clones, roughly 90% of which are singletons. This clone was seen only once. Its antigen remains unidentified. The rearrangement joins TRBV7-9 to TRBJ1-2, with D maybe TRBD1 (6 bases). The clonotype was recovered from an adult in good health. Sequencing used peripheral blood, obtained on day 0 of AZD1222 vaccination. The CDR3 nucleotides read TGTGCCAGCAGCTTAGTCGGGGGACAAAACTATGGCTACACCTTC. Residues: CASSLVGGQNYGYTF.